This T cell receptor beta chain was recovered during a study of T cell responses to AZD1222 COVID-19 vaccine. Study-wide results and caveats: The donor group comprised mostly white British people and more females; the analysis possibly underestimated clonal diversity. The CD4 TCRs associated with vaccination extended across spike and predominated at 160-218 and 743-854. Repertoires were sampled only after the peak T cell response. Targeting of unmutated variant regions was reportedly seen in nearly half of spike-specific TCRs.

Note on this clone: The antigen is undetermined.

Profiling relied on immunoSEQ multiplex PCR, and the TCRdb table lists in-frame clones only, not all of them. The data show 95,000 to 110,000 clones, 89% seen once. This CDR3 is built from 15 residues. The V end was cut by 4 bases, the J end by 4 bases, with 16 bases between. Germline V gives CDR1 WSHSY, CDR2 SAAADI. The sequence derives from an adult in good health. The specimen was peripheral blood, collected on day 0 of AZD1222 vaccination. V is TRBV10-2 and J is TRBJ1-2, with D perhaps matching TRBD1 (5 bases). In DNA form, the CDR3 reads TGCGCCAGCAGTGGCTCTGCCGGGACCTCCTATGGCTACACCTTC. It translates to CASSGSAGTSYGYTF.